Listed below are T cell receptor beta chains from one sample, sequenced in a study of cytomegalovirus exposure and HLA in healthy donors. Repertoires were generated with immunoSEQ multiplex PCR, while TCRdb's copy carries only in-frame clones and drops some. The data contain about 110,000 clones, around four fifths of them singletons. The sample comprised PBMCs. The origin of the receptors is a middle-aged man in good health and CMV-seronegative. CDR3s include the opening cysteine and the closing phenylalanine or tryptophan. D genes are given only for firm matches. Where a row states a size, it is once, few, many or the class of an expanded clone; other rows omit it.

V: TRBV19; D: NA; size: NA; J: TRBJ2-5; CDR3: CASSIRGQQETQYF; DNA: TGTGCCAGTAGTATAAGGGGCCAACAAGAGACCCAGTACTTC
V: TRBV4-1; D: NA; size: few; J: TRBJ1-3; CDR3: CASSLTGTFGNTIYF; DNA: TGCGCCAGCAGCCTTACAGGGACCTTTGGAAACACCATATATTTT
V: TRBV4-1; D: NA; size: NA; J: TRBJ2-6; CDR3: CASSPRGDIRSGANVLTF; DNA: TGCGCCAGCAGCCCGCGAGGGGACATCCGCTCTGGGGCCAACGTCCTGACTTTC
V: TRBV11-2; D: TRBD2; size: NA; J: TRBJ2-5; CDR3: CASSVRLAWETQYF; DNA: TGTGCCAGCAGCGTTCGACTAGCATGGGAGACCCAGTACTTC
V: TRBV19; D: NA; size: NA; J: TRBJ1-6; CDR3: CASSIGGGSPLHF; DNA: TGTGCCAGTAGTATTGGGGGGGGTTCACCCCTCCACTTT
V: TRBV18; D: TRBD2; size: NA; J: TRBJ2-3; CDR3: CASSPNMASGTDTQYF; DNA: TGTGCCAGCTCACCAAATATGGCTAGCGGGACAGATACGCAGTATTTT
V: TRBV5-1; D: NA; size: NA; J: TRBJ2-3; CDR3: CATRRSGADTQYF; DNA: TGCGCCACTCGTCGTAGCGGCGCAGATACGCAGTATTTT
V: TRBV14; D: NA; size: NA; J: TRBJ2-5; CDR3: CASSTPQGSETQYF; DNA: TGTGCCAGCAGCACTCCCCAGGGATCAGAGACCCAGTACTTC
V: TRBV7-2; D: NA; size: NA; J: TRBJ2-3; CDR3: CASSLGQGDTQYF; DNA: TGTGCCAGCAGCTTGGGGCAGGGAGATACGCAGTATTTT
V: TRBV2; D: NA; size: NA; J: TRBJ2-2; CDR3: CASRLDTGELFF; DNA: TGTGCCAGCAGACTGGACACCGGGGAGCTGTTTTTT
V: TRBV19; D: TRBD1; size: few; J: TRBJ1-5; CDR3: CASSSRTRDRRTQPQHF; DNA: TGTGCCAGTAGTTCCCGCACCCGGGACAGGAGGACTCAGCCCCAGCATTTT
V: TRBV28; D: TRBD1; size: NA; J: TRBJ1-5; CDR3: CASTIPRDRRNQPQHF; DNA: TGTGCCAGCACCATCCCCCGGGACAGGAGGAATCAGCCCCAGCATTTT
V: TRBV7-2; D: TRBD2; size: NA; J: TRBJ2-7; CDR3: CASSLSTSGGYEQYF; DNA: TGTGCCAGCAGCTTAAGCACTAGCGGAGGTTACGAGCAGTACTTC
V: TRBV25-1; D: TRBD1; size: NA; J: TRBJ1-1; CDR3: CASSPWGTGRARDTEAFF; DNA: TGTGCCAGCAGTCCCTGGGGGACAGGGAGGGCAAGGGACACTGAAGCTTTCTTT
V: TRBV10-1; D: TRBD2; size: NA; J: TRBJ2-3; CDR3: CASSPGLAGTDTQYF; DNA: TGCGCCAGCAGCCCTGGACTAGCGGGCACAGATACGCAGTATTTT
V: TRBV7-9; D: NA; size: NA; J: TRBJ1-1; CDR3: CASSLALGEVGTEAFF; DNA: TGTGCCAGCAGCTTAGCACTCGGGGAAGTAGGCACTGAAGCTTTCTTT
V: TRBV27; D: TRBD1; size: few; J: TRBJ2-1; CDR3: CASSFLITGQGVNEQFF; DNA: TGTGCCAGCAGTTTTCTTATAACGGGACAGGGCGTGAATGAGCAGTTCTTC
V: TRBV2; D: NA; size: NA; J: TRBJ2-2; CDR3: CASSGRVRHTGELFF; DNA: TGTGCCAGCAGTGGGAGGGTGAGGCACACCGGGGAGCTGTTTTTT
V: TRBV9; D: TRBD2; size: NA; J: TRBJ2-1; CDR3: CASSVDPASGGDGNEQFF; DNA: TGTGCCAGCAGCGTAGATCCGGCTAGCGGGGGGGATGGGAATGAGCAGTTCTTC
V: TRBV10-1; D: NA; size: NA; J: TRBJ1-1; CDR3: CATLPWYVTENTEAFF; DNA: TGCGCCACCCTACCATGGTACGTTACAGAGAACACTGAAGCTTTCTTT
V: TRBV29-1; D: NA; size: NA; J: TRBJ1-5; CDR3: CSVAFNSNQPQHF; DNA: TGCAGCGTTGCGTTTAATAGCAATCAGCCCCAGCATTTT
V: TRBV5-1; D: NA; size: NA; J: TRBJ1-1; CDR3: CASSRDMNTEAFF; DNA: TGCGCCAGCAGCAGAGATATGAACACTGAAGCTTTCTTT
V: TRBV2; D: TRBD1; size: few; J: TRBJ1-6; CDR3: CASSFGQEPNSPLHF; DNA: TGTGCCAGCAGTTTCGGACAGGAGCCCAATTCACCCCTCCACTTT
V: TRBV18; D: NA; size: NA; J: TRBJ1-1; CDR3: CASSPGETFGSEAFF; DNA: TGTGCCAGCTCACCCGGGGAAACTTTTGGATCTGAAGCTTTCTTT
V: TRBV11-3; D: NA; size: NA; J: TRBJ1-1; CDR3: CASSLVLGGPEAFF; DNA: TGTGCCAGCAGCTTAGTTTTAGGGGGACCTGAAGCTTTCTTT
V: TRBV7-9; D: NA; size: NA; J: TRBJ1-6; CDR3: CASSGGLRGTSPLHF; DNA: TGTGCCAGCAGCGGGGGACTCCGGGGGACTTCACCCCTCCACTTT
V: TRBV19; D: TRBD1; size: NA; J: TRBJ1-1; CDR3: CASSIIQGAEAFF; DNA: TGTGCCAGTAGTATAATCCAGGGGGCTGAAGCTTTCTTT
V: TRBV5-1; D: TRBD2; size: NA; J: TRBJ2-5; CDR3: CASSLGIAGGGETQYF; DNA: TGCGCCAGCAGCTTGGGGATAGCGGGAGGGGGAGAGACCCAGTACTTC
V: TRBV7-8; D: TRBD2; size: NA; J: TRBJ2-5; CDR3: CASSQDAGGQETQYF; DNA: TGTGCCAGCAGCCAGGACGCGGGGGGCCAAGAGACCCAGTACTTC
V: TRBV19; D: TRBD1; size: NA; J: TRBJ1-1; CDR3: CASSPKPLTGPDEAFF; DNA: TGTGCCAGTAGTCCTAAACCTTTGACAGGGCCCGATGAAGCTTTCTTT
V: TRBV6-5; D: NA; size: NA; J: TRBJ1-2; CDR3: CASSSPSTGLVGGYTF; DNA: TGTGCCAGCAGTTCCCCTTCGACAGGTCTGGTAGGTGGCTACACCTTC
V: TRBV7-8; D: TRBD1; size: few; J: TRBJ1-2; CDR3: CASSLALTGGDYGYTF; DNA: TGTGCCAGCAGCTTAGCGCTCACAGGGGGCGACTATGGCTACACCTTC
V: TRBV19; D: TRBD1; size: few; J: TRBJ1-1; CDR3: CASRPGTANTEAFF; DNA: TGTGCCAGTAGGCCCGGGACAGCGAACACTGAAGCTTTCTTT
V: TRBV7-2; D: TRBD1; size: NA; J: TRBJ1-1; CDR3: CASSSQGAMNTEAFF; DNA: TGTGCCAGCAGCTCACAGGGGGCCATGAACACTGAAGCTTTCTTT
V: TRBV5-1; D: NA; size: NA; J: TRBJ2-5; CDR3: CASSLLQQETQYF; DNA: TGCGCCAGCAGCTTGCTCCAGCAAGAGACCCAGTACTTC